This T cell receptor beta chain was sequenced for a study of cytomegalovirus exposure and HLA in healthy donors. This clone was found many times. Its specificity is not known. PCR involved 60 Vbeta and 13 Jbeta primers. Per the study methods: The count from a later analysis was 79 million or so unique TCR beta chains, 9 million to 12 million of them shared. Using immunoSEQ multiplex PCR, the repertoire was profiled, and TCRdb retains in-frame clones only, with some absent. V, J and clone size derive from that table, while D and trimming were established from the DNA sequence. The sample shows about 200,000 clones, 82% of them seen only once. Overall study results and limits: Analysis was carried out at a later point, and it linked a missense DCLRE1C variant to TCR beta V- and J-gene trimming. Testing in vitro showed a few CMV-associated chains specific for CMV antigens.

The sample was PBMCs. The source is a man in his forties in good health and CMV-seropositive.

The CDR3 coding sequence is TGTGCCAGCAGACGGGACTCTCAAGAGACCCAGTACTTC. It yields the protein CASRRDSQETQYF. The V call is TRBV6-6, the J call TRBJ2-5; D possibly corresponds to TRBD2 (6 bases). The CDR3 covers 13 residues. The V end lost 6 bases, the J end lost 2 bases, and 10 bases lay between the germline ends. The germline CDR1 and CDR2 sequences are MNHNY and SVGAGI (reference sequence).